One and the same sample provided the 17 T cell receptor beta chains below, sequenced in a study of blood T cells in healthy people across ages. Then a second PCR, running roughly 6 to 11 cycles, was carried out with a sample-barcoded 5' primer and a J-beta primer mix. MiXCR, applied by TCRdb to the 5' RACE reads, yields one record per CDR3 protein. The table lists 600,000 or so distinct CDR3 sequences, roughly 31% of them singletons. Material for sequencing was blood. These receptors all come from a woman aged 80 or over in good health.

This sequence joins TRBV20-1 and TRBJ2-4, with TRBD1 as a possible D gene (5 bases). The germline V and J ends were trimmed by 6 bases and 4 bases, with 13 bases remaining between them. Germline V CDR1 and CDR2: DFQATT, SNEGSKA (reference sequence). This CDR3 region has 13 residues. Here the CDR3 DNA reads TGCAGTGCCAGTGACAGTAGGAAAAACATTCAGTACTTC. Protein sequence: CSASDSRKNIQYF.

The sample holds a few counts of this clonotype. V gene TRBV7-2 combines with J gene TRBJ2-4; D remains ambiguous. The J call is uncertain, as TRBJ2-7 better fits the DNA end. Germline V gene sequence: CDR1 SGHTA, CDR2 FQGNSA. The CDR3 is made up of 11 amino acids. The CDR3 region has the DNA TGTGCCAGCGTCAGGACCTACGAGCAGTACTTC. Protein sequence: CASVRTYEQYF.

Concerning this clonotype: One end of the junction fails to match germline, which may point to a read error. The chain employs TRBV12-3 or TRBV12-4 and TRBJ2-3, with a tentative D call TRBD1 (6 bases). The CDR3 consists of 15 residues. The CDR3 nucleotides are TGTGCCAGCAGTTTAGGGACAGTTGTGACAGATATGCAGTATTTT. Amino acid sequence: CASSLGTVVTDMQYF.

This clonotype has a count of ten or more. The rearrangement uses TRBV6-1 and TRBJ2-5; no clear D. The CDR3 sequence is 11 residues long. Deletions cut 11 bases from V and 3 bases from J, with 10 bases between. CDR1 is MNHNS, CDR2 SASEGT, per germline. The DNA for the CDR3 is TGTGCCGGGCAGATAGAAGAGACCCAGTACTTC. This sequence encodes CAGQIEETQYF.

This clonotype was recorded at least ten times. The genes are TRBV29-1 and TRBJ1-2, with a weak D call TRBD1 (5 bases). CDR1 and CDR2 (germline): SQVTM, ANQGSEA. This CDR3 is built from 13 residues. Deletions cut 4 bases from V and 2 bases from J, with 11 bases between. The CDR3 reads CSVVTGDNYGYTF. The CDR3, as DNA: TGCAGCGTTGTCACCGGGGACAACTATGGCTACACCTTC.

V gene TRBV6-5 combines with J gene TRBJ2-7; 8 positions match TRBD1. CDR1 is MNHEY, CDR2 SVGAGI, per germline. The CDR3 is 20 amino acids. The CDR3 DNA follows: TGCGCCAGCAGTTACCAAAACCCACGGACAGGGTATGGGGGCCACTACGAGCAGTACGTC. It encodes CASSYQNPRTGYGGHYEQYV.

The sample holds many counts of this clonotype. This rearrangement joins TRBV30 to TRBJ2-1; TRBD2 matches 7 bases. There are 15 residues in the CDR3. CDR1 GTSNPN and CDR2 SVGIG come from the germline V gene (reference sequence). The junction had 7 bases not matched to a gene; V was cut back by 4 bases and J by 1 base. The CDR3 loop is CAWTPGRGSYNEQFF. The CDR3 region has the DNA TGTGCCTGGACCCCAGGGAGGGGTTCCTACAATGAGCAGTTCTTC.

This clonotype was seen repeatedly, ten times or more. J is TRBJ1-1 and V is TRBV28; no reliable D call. CDR1 and CDR2 (germline): MDHEN, SYDVKM. The CDR3 extends over 13 amino acids. V gave up 3 bases and J gave up 1 base, with 6 bases separating them. The CDR3 is CASSFLKNTEAFF. The CDR3 coding sequence is TGTGCCAGCAGTTTCTTGAAGAACACTGAAGCTTTCTTT.

The V gene is TRBV2, the J gene TRBJ1-6; D perhaps matches TRBD1 (6 bases). V gave up 7 bases and J gave up 7 bases, with 11 bases separating them. CDR3 length equals 13 residues. Germline values: CDR1 SNHLY, CDR2 FYNNEI. The CDR3 is CASINRDNSPLHF. CDR3 DNA sequence: TGTGCCAGCATCAACAGGGACAATTCACCCCTCCACTTT.

This clonotype appeared once. This sequence joins TRBV7-2 and TRBJ2-3, with 14 bases lining up with TRBD2. V was pared by 4 bases and J by 8 bases, with 8 bases of the junction left unmatched. Germline V gene lookup returns CDR1 SGHTA and CDR2 FQGNSA. The CDR3 sequence is 16 residues long. CDR3 loop: CASSSRLAGGQVTQYF. The CDR3 DNA is TGTGCCAGCAGCTCCCGACTAGCGGGGGGGCAGGTTACGCAGTATTTT.

This clonotype showed up many times. The chain couples TRBV30 to TRBJ2-5; no clear D gene. V was trimmed by 2 bases and J by 4 bases, leaving 11 bases between them. CDR3 length: 13 amino acids. Germline V gene sequence: CDR1 GTSNPN, CDR2 SVGIG (reference sequence). CDR3 DNA sequence: TGTGCCTGGAGTACGATCTGGGGAGAGACCCAGTACTTC. Translated, it gives CAWSTIWGETQYF. The variable domain in full, with the rest retrieved from reference TRBV30 and TRBJ2-5, is SQTIHQWPATLVQPVGSPLSLECTVEGTSNPNLYWYRQAAGRGLQLLFYSVGIGQISSEVPQNLSASRPQDRQFILSSKKLLLSDSGFYLCAWSTIWGETQYFGPGTRLLVL.

This chain joins TRBV29-1 and TRBJ2-5; D might be TRBD2 (6 bases). The V gene lost 6 bases and the J gene lost 1 base, with 15 bases spanning the gap. The CDR3 loop spans 14 amino acids. Germline values: CDR1 SQVTM, CDR2 ANQGSEA. For the CDR3, the DNA is TGCAGCGTCGACATGGGGGGAATCCAAGAGACCCAGTACTTC. It translates to CSVDMGGIQETQYF.

J is TRBJ1-1 and V is TRBV3-1; 9 bases are a match to TRBD1. Germline lookup yields CDR1 LGHDT and CDR2 YNNKEL (reference sequence). CDR3 length equals 14 residues. V was clipped by 6 bases and J by 4 bases; unmatched bases: 6. CDR3 loop: CASSHRGRGTEAFF. The CDR3 coding sequence is TGTGCCAGCAGTCACAGGGGGCGCGGCACTGAAGCTTTCTTT.

This clonotype was seen more than once but under ten times. V is TRBV28 and J is TRBJ2-3; 7 bases are shared with TRBD1. The CDR3 covers 15 residues. V shed 7 bases and J 0 bases; nucleotides not matched to a gene: 7. The V gene's germline CDR1 is MDHEN and CDR2 SYDVKM. The CDR3 spells CASTEDRESTDTQYF. Here the CDR3 DNA reads TGTGCCAGCACCGAAGACAGGGAAAGCACAGATACGCAGTATTTT.

Only a few counts were recorded for this clonotype. The germline gene is not matched at one end of the junction; a read error may be the cause. The V gene is TRBV6-5, the J gene TRBJ1-4; D gene unclear. This CDR3 contains 16 residues. The V gene's germline CDR1 is MNHEY and CDR2 SVGAGI. The CDR3 loop is CASSLRPMAFNEKRFF. The CDR3 bases are TGTGCCAGCAGCCTACGGCCGATGGCTTTTAATGAAAAACGGTTTTTT.

This clonotype was counted between two and nine times. The rearrangement links TRBV2 to TRBJ1-5; D ambiguous. CDR3 length: 15 amino acids. V shed 5 bases and J shed 2 bases, with 13 bases lying between them. CDR1 SNHLY and CDR2 FYNNEI come from the germline V gene. The CDR3 protein is CASSSDGGGNQPQHF. The CDR3 DNA follows: TGTGCCAGCAGTTCGGACGGAGGAGGCAATCAGCCCCAGCATTTT.

The V and J genes are TRBV29-1 and TRBJ2-1, with 8 bases that match TRBD1. The V and J ends lost 3 bases and 5 bases, in that order; junction bases with no gene match: 6. The CDR3 extends over 14 amino acids. CDR1 is SQVTM and CDR2 is ANQGSEA in the germline V gene. The CDR3 bases are TGCAGCGTTGAGGCGAGGACAGGGAACAATGAGCAGTTCTTC. Translating gives CSVEARTGNNEQFF.